This TCR beta chain came from a study of human T cells and chemical hapten exposure. TCRdb processed the RACE reads anew with MiXCR; each CDR3 protein has one entry. The sample yields 180,000 or so distinct CDR3 sequences, under 25% seen once. This sample's time point: patch test 1, 2 weeks after DPC sensitization. Treatment: therapeutic diphenylcyclopropenone sensitization with weekly scalp DPC. This CDR3 spans 16 amino acids. Losses at the gene ends were 5 bases for V and 5 bases for J; bases not matched to a gene: 7. Per the germline V gene, CDR1 is SNHLY and CDR2 is FYNNEI. The chain carries TRBV2 and TRBJ2-1; TRBD2 aligns across 12 bases. Sequencing was performed on whole blood, taken in connection with sensitization to the hapten diphenylcyclopropenone (DPC). The TCR originated in a woman aged 50 to 60 with alopecia areata. Some clones in this sample may be carry-over from other donors' samples. The CDR3 here is CASSPLLAGGNNEQFF. DNA of the CDR3: TGTGCCAGCAGTCCTCTACTAGCGGGAGGAAACAATGAGCAGTTCTTC.